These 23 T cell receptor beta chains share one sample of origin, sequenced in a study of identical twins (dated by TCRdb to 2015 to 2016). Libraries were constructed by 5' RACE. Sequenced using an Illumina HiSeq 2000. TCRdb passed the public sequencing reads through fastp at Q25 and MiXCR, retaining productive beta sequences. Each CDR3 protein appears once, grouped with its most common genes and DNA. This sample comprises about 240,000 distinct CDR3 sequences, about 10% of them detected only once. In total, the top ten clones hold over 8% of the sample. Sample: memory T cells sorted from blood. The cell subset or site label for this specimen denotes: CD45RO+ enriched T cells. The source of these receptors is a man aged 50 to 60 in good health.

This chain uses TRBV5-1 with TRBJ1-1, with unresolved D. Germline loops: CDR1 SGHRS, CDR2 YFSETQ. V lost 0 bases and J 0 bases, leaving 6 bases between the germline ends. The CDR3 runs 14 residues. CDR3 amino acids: CASSLGNMNTEAFF. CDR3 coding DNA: TGCGCCAGCAGCTTGGGCAATATGAACACTGAAGCTTTCTTT.

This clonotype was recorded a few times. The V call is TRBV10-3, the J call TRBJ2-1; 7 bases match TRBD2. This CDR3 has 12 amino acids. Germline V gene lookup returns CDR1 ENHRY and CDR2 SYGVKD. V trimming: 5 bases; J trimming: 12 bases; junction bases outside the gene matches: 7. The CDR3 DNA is TGTGCCATCAGTACAACTAGCGTAGTGCAGTTCTTC. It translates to CAISTTSVVQFF.

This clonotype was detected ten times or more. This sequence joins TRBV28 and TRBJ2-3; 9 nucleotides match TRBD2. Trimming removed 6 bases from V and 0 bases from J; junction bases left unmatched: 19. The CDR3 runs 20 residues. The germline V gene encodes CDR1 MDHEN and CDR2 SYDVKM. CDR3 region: CASSPPLSSSGRASTDTQYF. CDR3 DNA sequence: TGTGCCAGCAGCCCACCCCTAAGTAGTAGCGGGAGAGCTAGCACAGATACGCAGTATTTT. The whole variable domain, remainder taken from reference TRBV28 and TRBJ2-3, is DVKVTQSSRYLVKRTGEKVFLECVQDMDHENMFWYRQDPGLGLRLIYFSYDVKMKEKGDIPEGYSVSREKKERFSLILESASTNQTSMYLCASSPPLSSSGRASTDTQYFGPGTRLTVL.

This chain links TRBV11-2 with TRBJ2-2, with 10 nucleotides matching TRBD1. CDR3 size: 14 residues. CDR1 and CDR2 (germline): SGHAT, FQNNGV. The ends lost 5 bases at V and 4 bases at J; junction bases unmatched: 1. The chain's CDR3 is CASSRTGGTGELFF. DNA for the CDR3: TGTGCCAGCAGCCGGACAGGGGGCACCGGGGAGCTGTTTTTT.

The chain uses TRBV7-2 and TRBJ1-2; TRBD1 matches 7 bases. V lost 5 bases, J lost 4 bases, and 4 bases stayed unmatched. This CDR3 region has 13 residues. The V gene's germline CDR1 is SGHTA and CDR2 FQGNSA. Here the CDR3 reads CASSRDSLYGYTF. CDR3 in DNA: TGTGCCAGCAGCCGGGACAGCCTCTATGGCTACACCTTC.

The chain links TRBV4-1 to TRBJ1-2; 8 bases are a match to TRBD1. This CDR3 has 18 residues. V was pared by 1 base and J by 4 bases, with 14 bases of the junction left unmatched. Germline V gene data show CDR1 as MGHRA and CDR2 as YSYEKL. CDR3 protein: CASSQAPLNRGESYGYTF. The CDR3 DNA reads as TGCGCCAGCAGCCAAGCCCCGCTAAACAGGGGGGAAAGCTATGGCTACACCTTC.

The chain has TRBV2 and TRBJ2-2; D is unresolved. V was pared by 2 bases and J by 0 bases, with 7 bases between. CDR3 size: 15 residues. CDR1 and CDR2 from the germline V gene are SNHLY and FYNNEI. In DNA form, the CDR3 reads TGTGCCAGCAGTGAATGGCAGGCGAACACCGGGGAGCTGTTTTTT. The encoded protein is CASSEWQANTGELFF.

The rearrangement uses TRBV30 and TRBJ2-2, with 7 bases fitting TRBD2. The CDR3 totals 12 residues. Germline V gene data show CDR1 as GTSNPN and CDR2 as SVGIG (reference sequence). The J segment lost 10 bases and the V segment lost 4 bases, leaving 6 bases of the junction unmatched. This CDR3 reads CAWTFGREELFF. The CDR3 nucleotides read TGTGCCTGGACGTTTGGGAGGGAGGAGCTGTTTTTT.

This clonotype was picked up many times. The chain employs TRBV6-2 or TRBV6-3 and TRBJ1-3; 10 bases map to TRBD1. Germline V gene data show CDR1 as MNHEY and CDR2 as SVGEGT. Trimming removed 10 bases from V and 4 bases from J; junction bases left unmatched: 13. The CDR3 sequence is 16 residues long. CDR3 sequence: CATRSPDRGQGNTIYF. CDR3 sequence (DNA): TGTGCCACTCGATCTCCCGACAGGGGGCAAGGAAACACCATATATTTT.

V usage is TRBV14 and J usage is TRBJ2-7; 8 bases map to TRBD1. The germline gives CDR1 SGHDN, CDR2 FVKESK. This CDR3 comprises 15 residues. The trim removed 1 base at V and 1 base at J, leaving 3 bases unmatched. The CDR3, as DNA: TGTGCCAGCAGCCAAGGACAGGGGCGATCCTACGAGCAGTACTTC. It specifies CASSQGQGRSYEQYF. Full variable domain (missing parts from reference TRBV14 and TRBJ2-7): EAGVTQFPSHSVIEKGQTVTLRCDPISGHDNLYWYRRVMGKEIKFLLHFVKESKQDESGMPNNRFLAERTGGTYSTLKVQPAELEDSGVYFCASSQGQGRSYEQYFGPGTRLTVT.

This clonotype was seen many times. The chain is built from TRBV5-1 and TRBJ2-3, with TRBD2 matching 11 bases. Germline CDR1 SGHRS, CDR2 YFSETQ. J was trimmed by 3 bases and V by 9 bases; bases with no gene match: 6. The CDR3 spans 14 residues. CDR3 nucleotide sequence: TGCGCCACTGCCGGGACTAGCGGAACAGATACGCAGTATTTT. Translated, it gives CATAGTSGTDTQYF.

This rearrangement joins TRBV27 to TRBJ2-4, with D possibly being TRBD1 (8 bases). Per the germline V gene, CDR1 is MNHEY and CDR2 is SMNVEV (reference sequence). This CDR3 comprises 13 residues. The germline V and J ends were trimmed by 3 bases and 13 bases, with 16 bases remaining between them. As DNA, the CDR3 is TGTGCCAGCAGTTTTACCCAGCGGGACAGGCAGTACTTC. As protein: CASSFTQRDRQYF.

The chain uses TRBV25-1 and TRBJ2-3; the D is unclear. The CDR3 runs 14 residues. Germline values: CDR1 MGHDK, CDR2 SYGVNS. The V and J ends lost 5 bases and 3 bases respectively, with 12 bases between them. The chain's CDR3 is CASSRKDSTDTQYF. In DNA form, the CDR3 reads TGTGCCAGCAGTCGTAAGGATTCGACAGATACGCAGTATTTT.

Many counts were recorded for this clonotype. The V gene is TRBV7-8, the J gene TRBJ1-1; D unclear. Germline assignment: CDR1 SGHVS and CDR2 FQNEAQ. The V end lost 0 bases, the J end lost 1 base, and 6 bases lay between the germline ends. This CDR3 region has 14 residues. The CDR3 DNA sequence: TGTGCCAGCAGCTTAGCCTACAGGAACACTGAAGCTTTCTTT. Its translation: CASSLAYRNTEAFF.

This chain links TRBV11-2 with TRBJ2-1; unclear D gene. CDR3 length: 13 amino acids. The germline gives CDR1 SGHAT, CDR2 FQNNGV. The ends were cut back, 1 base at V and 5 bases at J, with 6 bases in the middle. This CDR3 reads CASSLGANNEQFF. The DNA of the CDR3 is TGTGCCAGCAGCTTAGGGGCTAACAATGAGCAGTTCTTC. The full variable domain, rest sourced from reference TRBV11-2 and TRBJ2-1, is EAGVAQSPRYKIIEKRQSVAFWCNPISGHATLYWYQQILGQGPKLLIQFQNNGVVDDSQLPKDRFSAERLKGVDSTLKIQPAKLEDSAVYLCASSLGANNEQFFGPGTRLTVL.

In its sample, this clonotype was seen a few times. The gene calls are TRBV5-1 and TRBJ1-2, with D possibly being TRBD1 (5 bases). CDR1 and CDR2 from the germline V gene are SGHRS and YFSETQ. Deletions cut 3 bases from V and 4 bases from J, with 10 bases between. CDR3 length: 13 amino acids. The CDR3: CASSSQGLYGYTF. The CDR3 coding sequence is TGCGCCAGCAGCTCCCAGGGCCTCTATGGCTACACCTTC.

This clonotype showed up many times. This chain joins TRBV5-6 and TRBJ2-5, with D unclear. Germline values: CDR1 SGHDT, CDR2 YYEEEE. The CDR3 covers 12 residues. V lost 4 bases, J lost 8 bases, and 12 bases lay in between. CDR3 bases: TGTGCCAGCAGCCGCTCCCACGAAACCCAGTACTTC. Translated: CASSRSHETQYF.

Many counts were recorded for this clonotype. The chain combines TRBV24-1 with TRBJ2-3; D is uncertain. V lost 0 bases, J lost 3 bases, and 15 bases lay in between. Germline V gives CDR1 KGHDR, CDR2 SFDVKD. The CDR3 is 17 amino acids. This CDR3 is CATSDLQMGFGTDTQYF. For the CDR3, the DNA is TGTGCCACCAGTGATTTGCAAATGGGGTTCGGGACAGATACGCAGTATTTT.

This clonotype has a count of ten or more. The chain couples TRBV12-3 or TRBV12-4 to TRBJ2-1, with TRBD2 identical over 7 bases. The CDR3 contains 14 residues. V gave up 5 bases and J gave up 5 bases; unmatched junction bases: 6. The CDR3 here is CASSAGTTNNEQFF. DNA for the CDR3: TGTGCCAGCAGTGCCGGGACTACGAACAATGAGCAGTTCTTC.

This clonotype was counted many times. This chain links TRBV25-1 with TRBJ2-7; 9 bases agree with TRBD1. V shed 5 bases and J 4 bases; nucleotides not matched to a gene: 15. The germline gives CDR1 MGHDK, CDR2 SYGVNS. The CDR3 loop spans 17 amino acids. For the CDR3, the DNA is TGTGCCAGCAGTTCCGAAGCTGGACAGGGGAGCATGTACGAGCAGTACTTC. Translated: CASSSEAGQGSMYEQYF.

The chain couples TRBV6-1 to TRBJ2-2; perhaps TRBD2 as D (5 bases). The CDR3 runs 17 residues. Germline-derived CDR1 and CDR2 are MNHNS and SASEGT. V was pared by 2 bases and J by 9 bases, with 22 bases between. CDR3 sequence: CASSESRWEPPHRELFF. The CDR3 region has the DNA TGTGCCAGCAGTGAATCGAGGTGGGAGCCTCCTCACCGGGAGCTGTTTTTT.

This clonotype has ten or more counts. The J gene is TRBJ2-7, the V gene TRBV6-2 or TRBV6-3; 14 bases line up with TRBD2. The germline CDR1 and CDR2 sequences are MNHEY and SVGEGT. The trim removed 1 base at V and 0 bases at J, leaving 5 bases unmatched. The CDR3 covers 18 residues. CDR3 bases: TGTGCCAGCAGTTACTGGACTAGCGGGAGGCCGAGCTCCTACGAGCAGTACTTC. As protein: CASSYWTSGRPSSYEQYF.

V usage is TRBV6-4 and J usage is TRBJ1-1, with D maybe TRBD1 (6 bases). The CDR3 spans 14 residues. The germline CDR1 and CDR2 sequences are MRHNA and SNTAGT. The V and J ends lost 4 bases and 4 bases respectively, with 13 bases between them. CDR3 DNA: TGTGCCAGCAGTGCCTTCGCAGGGGCCACTGAAGCTTTCTTT. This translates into CASSAFAGATEAFF.